This TCR beta chain was profiled in a study of cytomegalovirus exposure and HLA in healthy donors. A remark on this clone: Its antigen is not identified.

Study outcomes and limitations: Many donors carried some public TCRs, although rarity characterized most TCR sequences. Upon later analysis, HLA-associated TCR beta chains proved more clonally expanded than other, equally common chains. The study put under 200 TCR beta chains on its list as cytomegalovirus-associated.

PCR amplification relied on 60 Vbeta primers (plus 13 Jbeta primers). The protocol was immunoSEQ multiplex PCR, while the TCRdb copy is restricted to in-frame clones and leaves out a portion. The sample data list approximately 120,000 clones. The CDR3 is made up of 15 amino acids. The V and J ends lost 2 bases and 2 bases respectively, with 11 bases between them. From germline, CDR1 is SGDLS and CDR2 YYNGEE. Sequencing was done on a sample of PBMCs. The gene calls are TRBV9 and TRBJ1-5, with a weak D call TRBD1 (6 bases). This sequence was found in a man between 18 and 35 years old in good health and CMV-seronegative. This chain's CDR3 is CASSVQGLGNQPQHF. CDR3 bases: TGTGCCAGCAGCGTTCAGGGGCTCGGCAATCAGCCCCAGCATTTT.